This TCR beta chain stems from a study of blood T cells in healthy people across ages. Study-wide results and caveats: Diversity was higher, and naive CD4+ cells more numerous, in long-lived donors than in aged donors.

A second PCR, run for about 6 to 11 cycles, used a sample-barcoded 5' primer plus a J-beta primer mix. MiXCR was run by TCRdb on the 5' RACE reads, yielding one entry per CDR3 protein. The table has some 920,000 distinct CDR3 sequences, roughly 51% seen once; the top ten hold around 21%. Each donor supplied around 10 milliliters of peripheral blood. The authors extracted at least 6 micrograms of total RNA per sample. A word on this clonotype: The target antigen is unknown.

CDR1 is SGHRS and CDR2 is YFSETQ in the germline V gene. This CDR3 comprises 18 residues. V was clipped by 0 bases and J by 0 bases, with 19 bases between them. This chain links TRBV5-1 with TRBJ2-7; D is possibly TRBD2 (5 bases). The clonotype was recovered from a woman aged 55-69 years in good health. Sequencing was done on a sample of blood. This chain's CDR3 is CASSLAVGITRNSYEQYF. CDR3 in DNA: TGCGCCAGCAGCTTGGCCGTGGGAATTACTAGAAACTCCTACGAGCAGTACTTC.